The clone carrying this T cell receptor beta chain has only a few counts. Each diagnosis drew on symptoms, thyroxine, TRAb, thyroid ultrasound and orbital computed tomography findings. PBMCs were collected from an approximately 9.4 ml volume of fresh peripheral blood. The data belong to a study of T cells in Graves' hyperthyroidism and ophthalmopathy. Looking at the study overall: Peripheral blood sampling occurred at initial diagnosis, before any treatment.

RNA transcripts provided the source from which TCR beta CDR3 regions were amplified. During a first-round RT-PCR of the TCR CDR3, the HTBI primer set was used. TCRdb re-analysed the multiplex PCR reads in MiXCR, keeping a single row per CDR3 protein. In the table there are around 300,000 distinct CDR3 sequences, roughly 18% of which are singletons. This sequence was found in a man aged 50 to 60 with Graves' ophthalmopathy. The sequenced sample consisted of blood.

Here the CDR3 DNA reads TGTGCCAGCAGTGGGACAGGCGATTGGTGGGGGCAGTACTTC. Its protein is CASSGTGDWWGQYF. This chain links TRBV6-1 with TRBJ2-7, with 7 bases identical to TRBD1. CDR3 length equals 14 residues. V trimming: 4 bases; J trimming: 9 bases; junction bases outside the gene matches: 12. Looked up from germline, CDR1 is MNHNS and CDR2 is SASEGT.